This TCR beta chain was profiled in a study of Ad26.COV2.S vaccination and SARS-CoV-2 variants. Across the whole study: Recipients of Ad26.COV2.S got it intramuscularly, once or twice 56 days apart.

Noted treatment: 19 received Ad26.COV2.S at low or high dose, single or two shots; about five received placebo; per-sample allocation not given. Samples were taken on day 63 after the first vaccine or placebo injection. The vaccine antigen was prefusion-stabilized Wuhan SARS-CoV-2 spike. The CDR3 is 13 residues long. Unmatched junction bases numbered 2, after V lost 6 bases and J lost 3 bases. Germline CDR1 is LGHDT and CDR2 is YNNKEL (reference sequence). In regard to this clone: The antigen is unknown.

Repertoires were generated with immunoSEQ multiplex PCR, while TCRdb's copy carries only in-frame clones and drops some. The repertoire holds roughly 320,000 clones, roughly 91% seen once, with approximately 3.6% in the top ten. General study results and limits: Measurement of non-spike TCR breadth gave similar results in vaccine and placebo recipients.

The sequencing here drew on peripheral blood, taken in a trial of Ad26.COV2.S vaccine versus placebo. V and J are TRBV3-1 (or the pseudogene TRBV3-2) and TRBJ1-2; TRBD1 matches at 9 bases. The clonotype was recovered from a person between 18 and 59 years old who received the Ad26.COV2.S COVID-19 vaccine or a placebo. The CDR3 protein is CASRRTGDYGYTF. The DNA for the CDR3 is TGTGCCAGCAGGCGGACAGGGGACTATGGCTACACCTTC.